The 17 T cell receptor beta chains listed next were all sequenced from one sample in a study of blood T cell repertoires in COVID-19. Clones were sequenced by immunoSEQ multiplex PCR, and TCRdb holds only the in-frame ones, with some missing. The data show some 370,000 clones, roughly 86% seen once. Sequenced input: peripheral blood. The source of these receptors is a woman in her twenties or thirties with COVID-19, enrolled during active disease.

The genes are TRBV9 and TRBJ2-5; the D gene is possibly TRBD1 (6 bases). Germline CDR1 SGDLS, CDR2 YYNGEE. V dropped 4 bases and J dropped 1 base, with 17 bases sitting between them. The CDR3 is 16 amino acids. In DNA form, the CDR3 reads TGTGCCAGCAGCCCCCAAGGGGGTTCTCTCCAAGAGACCCAGTACTTC. Its protein is CASSPQGGSLQETQYF.

The chain couples TRBV4-1 to TRBJ2-7; D is possibly TRBD2 (5 bases). Germline CDR1 reads MGHRA; CDR2 reads YSYEKL. CDR3 size: 15 residues. With 1 base removed from V and 0 bases from J, the gap between germline ends came to 10 bases. The CDR3 nucleotides are TGCGCCAGCAGCCAAGTGCTGGGGAGCTCCTACGAGCAGTACTTC. Its translation: CASSQVLGSSYEQYF.

This clone appeared a few times. The chain employs TRBV5-5 and TRBJ1-5, with TRBD1 matching over 10 bases. Unmatched junction bases numbered 7, after V lost 4 bases and J lost 0 bases. CDR1 is SGHKS and CDR2 is YYEKEE in the germline V gene (reference sequence). This CDR3 spans 17 amino acids. CDR3 DNA: TGTGCCAGCAGCCTCGGGACAGGGGATTATAGCAATCAGCCCCAGCATTTT. It codes for CASSLGTGDYSNQPQHF.

The table lists this clone with a count of one. The chain joins TRBV9 to TRBJ1-4; no clear D. Germline loops: CDR1 SGDLS, CDR2 YYNGEE. The CDR3 sequence is 13 residues long. V was cut by 4 bases and J by 6 bases, with 10 bases left in between. The CDR3: CASSRRLDEKLFF. In DNA form, the CDR3 reads TGTGCCAGCAGCCGGAGGTTAGATGAAAAACTGTTTTTT.

The V gene is TRBV6-4, the J gene TRBJ2-2; a weak D match, TRBD1 (5 bases). V lost 6 bases, J lost 5 bases, and 13 bases lay in between. This CDR3 is 14 amino acids long. Germline V gene sequence: CDR1 MRHNA, CDR2 SNTAGT. The DNA for the CDR3 is TGTGCCAGCAGCCCCAGGGTGGAAACCGGGGAGCTGTTTTTT. Residues: CASSPRVETGELFF.

This chain links TRBV5-1 with TRBJ2-2; 7 nucleotides agree with TRBD1. J was trimmed by 5 bases and V by 4 bases; bases with no gene match: 8. CDR3 length equals 15 residues. Germline loops: CDR1 SGHRS, CDR2 YFSETQ. DNA for the CDR3: TGCGCCAGCAGCCTGACAGGGTTAAGGACCGGGGAGCTGTTTTTT. It is translated as CASSLTGLRTGELFF.

The chain is built from TRBV7-9 and TRBJ1-1; no clear D gene. V was trimmed by 8 bases and J by 1 base, leaving 11 bases between them. This CDR3 has 13 amino acids. Germline loops: CDR1 SEHNR, CDR2 FQNEAQ (reference sequence). The CDR3 DNA reads TGTGCCAGCCGAGGAGACTCGAACACTGAAGCTTTCTTT. Encoded protein: CASRGDSNTEAFF.

V and J are TRBV13 and TRBJ2-1; maybe TRBD1 (6 bases). This CDR3 is 14 amino acids long. Germline loops: CDR1 PRHDT, CDR2 FYEKMQ (reference sequence). Trimming shortened V by 4 bases and J by 4 bases, and 11 bases separated the two germline ends. CDR3 loop: CASSSDRMYNEQFF. The CDR3 DNA reads as TGTGCCAGCAGCTCCGACAGGATGTACAATGAGCAGTTCTTC.

The V gene is TRBV6-1, the J gene TRBJ2-6, with D unresolved. V dropped 3 bases and J dropped 1 base, with 7 bases sitting between them. The CDR3 runs to 15 residues. Germline CDR1 is MNHNS and CDR2 is SASEGT. In nucleotides, the CDR3 is TGTGCCAGCAGTGACAGGATGTCTGGGGCCAACGTCCTGACTTTC. This codes for CASSDRMSGANVLTF.

This clone was picked up one time. J is TRBJ2-7 and V is TRBV12-3 or TRBV12-4, with TRBD2 as a possible D gene (6 bases). Trimming left V 3 bases short and J 6 bases short, with 9 bases between. CDR3 length equals 12 residues. The CDR3 reads CASSFTGVEQYF. The CDR3 DNA reads TGTGCCAGCAGTTTCACGGGAGTCGAGCAGTACTTC.

This chain links TRBV6-2 or TRBV6-3 with TRBJ2-1; no clear D. The CDR3 length is 12 residues. V lost 2 bases, J lost 14 bases, and 13 bases lay in between. Germline assignment: CDR1 MNHEY and CDR2 SVGEGT. The CDR3 sequence is CASSYPAHREFF. The CDR3 coding sequence is TGTGCCAGCAGTTACCCGGCCCATCGGGAGTTCTTC.

The rearrangement joins TRBV30 to TRBJ2-3, with D possibly being TRBD2 (6 bases). The CDR3 contains 14 residues. The V end was cut by 0 bases, the J end by 4 bases, with 11 bases between. Per the germline V gene, CDR1 is GTSNPN and CDR2 is SVGIG (reference sequence). CDR3 residues: CAWSVGTGADTQYF. CDR3 nucleotide sequence: TGTGCCTGGAGTGTAGGGACGGGGGCAGATACGCAGTATTTT.

The table lists this clone with a few counts. The chain links TRBV10-1 to TRBJ2-7; TRBD1 aligns across 8 bases. The germline V gene encodes CDR1 WNHNN and CDR2 SYGVQD (reference sequence). J gave up 12 bases and V 5 bases, and 9 bases lay outside the gene matches. The CDR3 is 12 residues long. The CDR3 region has the DNA TGCGCCAGCAGTACCCCGACAGGGGTAGTGTACTTC. Translation: CASSTPTGVVYF.

V is TRBV4-2 and J is TRBJ2-5, with 9 bases aligning to TRBD2. The length of the CDR3 is 16 residues. The ends lost 6 bases at V and 3 bases at J; junction bases unmatched: 11. CDR1 and CDR2 from the germline V gene are LGHNA and YNFKEQ. The CDR3 loop reads CASRLGAGGFEETQYF. The CDR3 DNA reads TGTGCCAGCAGGCTAGGAGCGGGAGGCTTCGAAGAGACCCAGTACTTC.

This chain links TRBV11-2 with TRBJ2-3; 8 bases line up with TRBD2. The germline V gene has CDR1 SGHAT and CDR2 FQNNGV. CDR3 length: 15 residues. V trimming: 2 bases; J trimming: 4 bases; junction bases outside the gene matches: 5. The CDR3 loop reads CASSLYSGSADTQYF. The CDR3 nucleotides read TGTGCCAGCAGCTTATACAGCGGGAGCGCAGATACGCAGTATTTT.

The chain links TRBV6-5 to TRBJ2-7; D call uncertain. This CDR3 region has 14 residues. Germline assignment: CDR1 MNHEY and CDR2 SVGAGI. Between the trimmed V and J ends, which lost 5 bases and 7 bases, there was a span of 18 bases. In DNA form, the CDR3 reads TGTGCCAGCAGTCTCGGTACTTCCAGGTGGGAGCAGTACTTC. It encodes CASSLGTSRWEQYF.

The V and J genes are TRBV19 and TRBJ2-5; D possibly corresponds to TRBD2 (5 bases). The CDR3 runs 13 residues. In germline, CDR1 is LNHDA, CDR2 SQIVND (reference sequence). V was shortened by 8 bases and J by 5 bases, with 15 bases between the two germline ends. CDR3 sequence reads: CASGPGGWETQYF. The CDR3 DNA reads TGTGCCAGTGGACCCGGCGGGTGGGAGACCCAGTACTTC.